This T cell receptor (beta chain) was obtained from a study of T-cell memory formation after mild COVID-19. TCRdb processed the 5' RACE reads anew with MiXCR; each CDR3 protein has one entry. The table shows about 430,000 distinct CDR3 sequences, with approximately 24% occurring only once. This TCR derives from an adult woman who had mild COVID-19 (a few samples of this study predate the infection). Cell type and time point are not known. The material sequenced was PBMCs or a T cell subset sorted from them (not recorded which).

The CDR3 bases are TGCAGTGCTAGAAGGCGCGCACCGCGGGCAACTGAAGCTTTCTTT. Translating it yields CSARRRAPRATEAFF. This chain connects TRBV20-1 to TRBJ1-1; D uncertain. The CDR3 contains 15 residues. CDR1 DFQATT and CDR2 SNEGSKA come from the germline V gene (reference sequence). The V end lost 2 bases, the J end lost 5 bases, and 18 bases lay between the germline ends.